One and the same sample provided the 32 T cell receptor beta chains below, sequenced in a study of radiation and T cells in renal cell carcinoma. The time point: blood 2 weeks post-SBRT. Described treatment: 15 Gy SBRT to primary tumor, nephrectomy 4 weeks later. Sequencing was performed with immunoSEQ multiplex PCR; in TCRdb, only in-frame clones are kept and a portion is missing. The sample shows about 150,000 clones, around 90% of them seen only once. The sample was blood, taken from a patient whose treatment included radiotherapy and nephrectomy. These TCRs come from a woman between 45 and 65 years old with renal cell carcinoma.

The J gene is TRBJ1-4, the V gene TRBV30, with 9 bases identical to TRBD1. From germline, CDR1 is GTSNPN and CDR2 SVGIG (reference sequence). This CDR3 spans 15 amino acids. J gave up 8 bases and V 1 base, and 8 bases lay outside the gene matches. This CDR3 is CAWSENRGRWEKLFF. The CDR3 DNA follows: TGTGCCTGGAGTGAAAACAGGGGGCGGTGGGAAAAACTGTTTTTT.

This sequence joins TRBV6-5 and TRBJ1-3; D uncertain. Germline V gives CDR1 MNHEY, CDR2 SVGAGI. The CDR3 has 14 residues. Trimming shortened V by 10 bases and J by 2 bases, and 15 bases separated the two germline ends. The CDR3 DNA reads TGTGCCACCTCTTCGTCGAGGGCTGGAAACACCATATATTTT. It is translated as CATSSSRAGNTIYF.

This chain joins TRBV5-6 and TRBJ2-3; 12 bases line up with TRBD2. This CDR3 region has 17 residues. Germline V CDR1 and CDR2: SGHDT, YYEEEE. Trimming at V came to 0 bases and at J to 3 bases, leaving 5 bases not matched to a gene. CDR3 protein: CASSLVQLAGGTDTQYF. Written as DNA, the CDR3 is TGTGCCAGCAGCTTGGTTCAACTAGCGGGGGGAACAGATACGCAGTATTTT.

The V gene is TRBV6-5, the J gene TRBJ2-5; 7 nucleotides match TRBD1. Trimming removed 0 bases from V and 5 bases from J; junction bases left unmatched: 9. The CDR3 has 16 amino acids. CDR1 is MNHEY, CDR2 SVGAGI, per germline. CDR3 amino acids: CASSYSRGRGSETQYF. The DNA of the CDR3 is TGTGCCAGCAGTTACTCGAGGGGGCGCGGGTCGGAGACCCAGTACTTC.

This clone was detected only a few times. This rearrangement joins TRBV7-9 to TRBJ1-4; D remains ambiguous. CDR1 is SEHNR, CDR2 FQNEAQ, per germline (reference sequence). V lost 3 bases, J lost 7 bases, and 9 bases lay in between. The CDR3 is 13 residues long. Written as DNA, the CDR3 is TGTGCCAGCAGCTTCCGGGGAGGTGAAAAACTGTTTTTT. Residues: CASSFRGGEKLFF.

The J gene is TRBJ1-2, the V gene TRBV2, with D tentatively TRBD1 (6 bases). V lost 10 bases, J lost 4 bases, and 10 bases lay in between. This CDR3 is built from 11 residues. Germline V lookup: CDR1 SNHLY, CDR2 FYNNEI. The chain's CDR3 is CAKGQRYGYTF. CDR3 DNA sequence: TGTGCCAAAGGACAGCGCTATGGCTACACCTTC.

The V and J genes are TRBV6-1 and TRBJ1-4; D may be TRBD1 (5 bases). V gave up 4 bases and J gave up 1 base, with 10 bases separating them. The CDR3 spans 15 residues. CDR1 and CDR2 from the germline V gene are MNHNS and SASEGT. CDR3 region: CASSGVRGTNEKLFF. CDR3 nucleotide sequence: TGTGCCAGCAGTGGAGTGAGGGGAACTAATGAAAAACTGTTTTTT.

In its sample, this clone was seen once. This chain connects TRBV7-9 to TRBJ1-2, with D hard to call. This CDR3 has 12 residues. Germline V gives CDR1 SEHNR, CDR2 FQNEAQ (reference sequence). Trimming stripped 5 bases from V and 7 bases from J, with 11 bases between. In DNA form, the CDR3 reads TGTGCCAGCAGCCTAAACTTCGGTGGCTACACCTTC. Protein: CASSLNFGGYTF.

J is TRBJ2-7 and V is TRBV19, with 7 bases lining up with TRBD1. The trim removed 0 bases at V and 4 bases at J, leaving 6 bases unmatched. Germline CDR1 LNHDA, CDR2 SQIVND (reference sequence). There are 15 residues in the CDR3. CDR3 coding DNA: TGTGCCAGTAGTATAGACGAACAGGGGAGATACGAGCAGTACTTC. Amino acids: CASSIDEQGRYEQYF.

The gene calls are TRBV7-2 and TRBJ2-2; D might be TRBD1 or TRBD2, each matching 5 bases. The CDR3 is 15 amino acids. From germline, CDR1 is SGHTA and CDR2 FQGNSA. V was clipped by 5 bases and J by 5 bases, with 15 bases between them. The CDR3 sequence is CASSPVGTATGELFF. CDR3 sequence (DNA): TGTGCCAGCAGCCCCGTCGGGACGGCTACCGGGGAGCTGTTTTTT.

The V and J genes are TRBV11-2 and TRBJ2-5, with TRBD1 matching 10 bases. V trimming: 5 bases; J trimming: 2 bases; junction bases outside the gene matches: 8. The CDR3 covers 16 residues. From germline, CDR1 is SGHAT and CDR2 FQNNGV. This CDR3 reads CASSPSGQGSQETQYF. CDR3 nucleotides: TGTGCCAGCAGCCCGTCGGGACAGGGGTCACAAGAGACCCAGTACTTC.

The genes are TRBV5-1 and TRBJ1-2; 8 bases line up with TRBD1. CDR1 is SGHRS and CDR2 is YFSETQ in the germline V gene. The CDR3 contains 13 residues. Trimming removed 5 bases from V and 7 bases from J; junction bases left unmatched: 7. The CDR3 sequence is CASSPTGEGGYTF. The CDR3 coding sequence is TGCGCCAGCAGTCCGACAGGGGAGGGTGGCTACACCTTC.

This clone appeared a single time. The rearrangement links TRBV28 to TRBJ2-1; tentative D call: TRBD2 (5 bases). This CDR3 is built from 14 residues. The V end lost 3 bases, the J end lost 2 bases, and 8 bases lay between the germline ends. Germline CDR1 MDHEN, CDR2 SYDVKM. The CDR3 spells CASSLYGAYNEQFF. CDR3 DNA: TGTGCCAGCAGTTTGTACGGGGCCTACAATGAGCAGTTCTTC. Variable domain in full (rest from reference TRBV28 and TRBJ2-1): DVKVTQSSRYLVKRTGEKVFLECVQDMDHENMFWYRQDPGLGLRLIYFSYDVKMKEKGDIPEGYSVSREKKERFSLILESASTNQTSMYLCASSLYGAYNEQFFGPGTRLTVL.

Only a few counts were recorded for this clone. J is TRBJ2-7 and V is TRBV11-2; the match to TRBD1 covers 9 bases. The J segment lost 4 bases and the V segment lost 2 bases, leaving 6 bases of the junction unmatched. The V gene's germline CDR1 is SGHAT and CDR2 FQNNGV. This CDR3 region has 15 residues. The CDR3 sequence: CASSLITGGGYEQYF. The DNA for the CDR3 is TGTGCCAGCAGCTTAATTACAGGGGGCGGATACGAGCAGTACTTC. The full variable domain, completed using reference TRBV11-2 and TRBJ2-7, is EAGVAQSPRYKIIEKRQSVAFWCNPISGHATLYWYQQILGQGPKLLIQFQNNGVVDDSQLPKDRFSAERLKGVDSTLKIQPAKLEDSAVYLCASSLITGGGYEQYFGPGTRLTVT.

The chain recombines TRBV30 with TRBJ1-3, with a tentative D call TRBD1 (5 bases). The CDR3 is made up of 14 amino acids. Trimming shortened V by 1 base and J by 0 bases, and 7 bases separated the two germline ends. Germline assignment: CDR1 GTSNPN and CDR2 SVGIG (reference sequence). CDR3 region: CAWSAGHSGNTIYF. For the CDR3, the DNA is TGTGCCTGGAGTGCGGGGCACTCTGGAAACACCATATATTTT.

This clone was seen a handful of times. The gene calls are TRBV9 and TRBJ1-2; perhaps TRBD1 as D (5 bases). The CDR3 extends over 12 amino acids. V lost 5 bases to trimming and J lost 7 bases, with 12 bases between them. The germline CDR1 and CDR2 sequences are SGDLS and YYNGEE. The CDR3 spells CASSVQGFGYTF. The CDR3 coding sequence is TGTGCCAGCAGTGTCCAGGGATTTGGCTACACCTTC.

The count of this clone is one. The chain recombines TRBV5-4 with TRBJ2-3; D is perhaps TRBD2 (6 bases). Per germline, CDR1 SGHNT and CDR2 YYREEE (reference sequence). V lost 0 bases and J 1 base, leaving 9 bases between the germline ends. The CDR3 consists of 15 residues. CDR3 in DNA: TGTGCCAGCAGCTTGGGGGGGGTCCGCACAGATACGCAGTATTTT. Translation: CASSLGGVRTDTQYF.

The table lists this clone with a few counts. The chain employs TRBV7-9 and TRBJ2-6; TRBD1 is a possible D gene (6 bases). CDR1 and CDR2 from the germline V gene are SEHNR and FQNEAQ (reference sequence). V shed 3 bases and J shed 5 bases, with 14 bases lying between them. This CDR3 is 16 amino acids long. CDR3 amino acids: CASSFGTLSWANVLTF. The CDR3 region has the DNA TGTGCCAGCAGCTTCGGGACACTTTCCTGGGCCAACGTCCTGACTTTC. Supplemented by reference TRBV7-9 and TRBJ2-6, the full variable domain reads DTGVSQNPRHKITKRGQNVTFRCDPISEHNRLYWYRQTLGQGPEFLTYFQNEAQLEKSRLLSDRFSAERPKGSFSTLEIQRTEQGDSAMYLCASSFGTLSWANVLTFGAGSRLTVL.

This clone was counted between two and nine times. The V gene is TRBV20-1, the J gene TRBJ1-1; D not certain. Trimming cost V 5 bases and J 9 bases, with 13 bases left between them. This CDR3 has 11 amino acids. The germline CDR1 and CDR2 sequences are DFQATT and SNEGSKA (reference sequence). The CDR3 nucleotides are TGCAGTGCTCGTAAGGGTTTTAAAGCTTTCTTT. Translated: CSARKGFKAFF.

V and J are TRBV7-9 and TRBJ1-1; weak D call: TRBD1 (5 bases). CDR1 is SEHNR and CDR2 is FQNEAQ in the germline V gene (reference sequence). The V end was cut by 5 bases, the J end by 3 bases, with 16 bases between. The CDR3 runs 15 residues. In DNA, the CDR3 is TGTGCCAGCAGCAACACCAGGGTAAGGGACACTGAAGCTTTCTTT. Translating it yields CASSNTRVRDTEAFF.

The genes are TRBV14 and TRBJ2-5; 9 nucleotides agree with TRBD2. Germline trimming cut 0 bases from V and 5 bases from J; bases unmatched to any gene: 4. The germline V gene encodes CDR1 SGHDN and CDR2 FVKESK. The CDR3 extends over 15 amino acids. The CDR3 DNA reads TGTGCCAGCAGCCAAGATCGACTAGCGGAGGAGACCCAGTACTTC. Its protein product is CASSQDRLAEETQYF.

DNA for the CDR3: TGTGCCAGCAGTGGAGGACACTACACAGATACGCAGTATTTT. It translates to CASSGGHYTDTQYF. The chain combines TRBV25-1 with TRBJ2-3; D is perhaps TRBD1 (5 bases). Trimming left V 4 bases short and J 2 bases short, with 10 bases between. The CDR3 is 14 residues long. Germline assignment: CDR1 MGHDK and CDR2 SYGVNS.

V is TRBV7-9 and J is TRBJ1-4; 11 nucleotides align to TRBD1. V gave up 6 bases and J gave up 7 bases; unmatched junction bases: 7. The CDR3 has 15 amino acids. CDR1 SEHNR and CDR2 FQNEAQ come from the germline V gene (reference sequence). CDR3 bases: TGTGCCAGCAGGGACGGCGGACAGGGGGCTGAAAAACTGTTTTTT. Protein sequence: CASRDGGQGAEKLFF.

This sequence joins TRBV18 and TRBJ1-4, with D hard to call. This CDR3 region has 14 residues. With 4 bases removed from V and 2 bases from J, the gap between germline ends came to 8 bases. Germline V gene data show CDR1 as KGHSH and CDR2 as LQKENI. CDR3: CASSQTTTNEKLFF. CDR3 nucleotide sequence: TGTGCCAGCTCACAGACAACCACTAATGAAAAACTGTTTTTT.

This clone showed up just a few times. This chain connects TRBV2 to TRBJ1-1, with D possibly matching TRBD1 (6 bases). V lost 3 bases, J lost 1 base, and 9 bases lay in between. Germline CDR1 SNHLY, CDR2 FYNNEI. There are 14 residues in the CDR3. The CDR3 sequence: CASSDPGENTEAFF. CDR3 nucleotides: TGTGCCAGCAGTGACCCAGGGGAGAACACTGAAGCTTTCTTT. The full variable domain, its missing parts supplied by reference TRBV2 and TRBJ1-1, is EPEVTQTPSHQVTQMGQEVILRCVPISNHLYFYWYRQILGQKVEFLVSFYNNEISEKSEIFDDQFSVERPDGSNFTLKIRSTKLEDSAMYFCASSDPGENTEAFFGQGTRLTVV.

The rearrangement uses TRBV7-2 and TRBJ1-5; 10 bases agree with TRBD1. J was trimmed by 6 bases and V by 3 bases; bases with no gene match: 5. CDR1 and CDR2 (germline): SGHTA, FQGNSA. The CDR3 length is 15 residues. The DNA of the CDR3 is TGTGCCAGCAGCTTCGATGACAGGGGGCCTCAGCCCCAGCATTTT. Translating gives CASSFDDRGPQPQHF.

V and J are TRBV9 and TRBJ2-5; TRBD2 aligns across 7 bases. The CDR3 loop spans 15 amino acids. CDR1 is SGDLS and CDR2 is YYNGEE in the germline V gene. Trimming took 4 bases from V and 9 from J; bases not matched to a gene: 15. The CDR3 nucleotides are TGTGCCAGCAGCTTCACGATCGACAGCGCGGGGGCCCAGTACTTC. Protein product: CASSFTIDSAGAQYF.

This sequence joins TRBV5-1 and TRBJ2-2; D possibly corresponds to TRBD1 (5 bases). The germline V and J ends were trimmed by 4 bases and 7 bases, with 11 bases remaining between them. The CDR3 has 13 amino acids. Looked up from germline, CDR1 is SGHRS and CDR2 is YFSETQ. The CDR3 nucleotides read TGCGCCAGCAGCATTGACAGAGGCGGGGAGCTGTTTTTT. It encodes CASSIDRGGELFF.

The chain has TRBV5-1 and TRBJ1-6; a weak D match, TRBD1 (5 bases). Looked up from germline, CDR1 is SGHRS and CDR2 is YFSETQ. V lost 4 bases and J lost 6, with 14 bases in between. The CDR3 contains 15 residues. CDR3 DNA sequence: TGCGCCAGCAGCCCGGCAGGGACCCTTAATTCACCCCTCCACTTT. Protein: CASSPAGTLNSPLHF. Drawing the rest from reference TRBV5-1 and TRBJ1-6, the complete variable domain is KAGVTQTPRYLIKTRGQQVTLSCSPISGHRSVSWYQQTPGQGLQFLFEYFSETQRNKGNFPGRFSGRQFSNSRSEMNVSTLELGDSALYLCASSPAGTLNSPLHFGNGTRLTVT.

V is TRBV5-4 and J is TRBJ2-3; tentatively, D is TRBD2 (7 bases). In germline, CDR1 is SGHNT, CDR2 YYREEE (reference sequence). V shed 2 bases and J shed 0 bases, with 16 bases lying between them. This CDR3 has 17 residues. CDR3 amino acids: CASSFGGRSPSTDTQYF. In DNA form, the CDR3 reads TGTGCCAGCAGCTTCGGGGGGCGATCCCCTAGCACAGATACGCAGTATTTT.

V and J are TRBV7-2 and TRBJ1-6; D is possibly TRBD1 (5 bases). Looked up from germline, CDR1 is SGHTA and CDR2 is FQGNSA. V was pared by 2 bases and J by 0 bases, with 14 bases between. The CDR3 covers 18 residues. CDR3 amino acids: CASSLYARASSYNSPLHF. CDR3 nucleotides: TGTGCCAGCAGCTTATATGCCAGGGCGAGCTCCTATAATTCACCCCTCCACTTT.

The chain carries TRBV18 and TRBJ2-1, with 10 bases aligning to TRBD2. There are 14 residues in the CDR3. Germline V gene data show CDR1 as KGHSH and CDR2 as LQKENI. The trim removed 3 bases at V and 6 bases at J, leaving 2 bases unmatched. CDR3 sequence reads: CASSPTSGVNEQFF. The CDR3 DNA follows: TGTGCCAGCTCACCTACTAGCGGGGTCAATGAGCAGTTCTTC.